The 15 T cell receptor beta chains below were found in one sample sequenced in a study of beta chain features in type 1 diabetes. The study reverse transcribed the entire isolated RNA, so it sequenced expressed TCRB transcripts. Data came from immunoSEQ multiplex PCR; TCRdb stores just in-frame clones and leaves some out. The sample records more than 120,000 clones, about 10% being singletons. The sample comprised naive CD4+ T cells from blood. The receptors here all came from a man younger than 35 in good health.

This clone was detected a few times. The V call is TRBV10-3, the J call TRBJ2-3; D possibly corresponds to TRBD2 (6 bases). Per germline, CDR1 ENHRY and CDR2 SYGVKD. The CDR3 has 17 amino acids. Trimming cost V 2 bases and J 1 base, with 16 bases left between them. In DNA, the CDR3 is TGTGCCATCAGTGAGCCAAATAAGGGCGGGGGCACAGATACGCAGTATTTT. Translation gives CAISEPNKGGGTDTQYF.

The rearrangement uses TRBV27 and TRBJ2-7; 7 bases match TRBD2. Germline trimming cut 6 bases from V and 1 base from J; bases unmatched to any gene: 9. This CDR3 comprises 15 residues. Per germline, CDR1 MNHEY and CDR2 SMNVEV (reference sequence). The CDR3, as DNA: TGTGCCAGCAGGTTAGGGCGGGGGAAGTCCTACGAGCAGTACTTC. This gives the protein CASRLGRGKSYEQYF.

This clone was seen more than once but under ten times. This sequence joins TRBV4-1 and TRBJ2-3; a possible D gene is TRBD1 (6 bases). Germline V lookup: CDR1 MGHRA, CDR2 YSYEKL. The length of the CDR3 is 14 residues. The ends were cut back, 1 base at V and 5 bases at J, with 10 bases in the middle. The CDR3 bases are TGCGCCAGCAGCCAAGTCCGAGGGGGAGATACGCAGTATTTT. This translates into CASSQVRGGDTQYF.

The CDR3 bases are TGTGCCAGCAGCTTCTTAGACAGCGCGAACACCGGGGAGCTGTTTTTT. The encoded protein is CASSFLDSANTGELFF. This sequence joins TRBV7-3 and TRBJ2-2; TRBD1 might be the D (5 bases). Germline V gene data show CDR1 as SGHTA and CDR2 as FQGTGA. CDR3 length equals 16 residues. V was trimmed by 3 bases and J by 0 bases, leaving 11 bases between them.

The CDR3 loop is CASSFGEAYEQYF. The CDR3 DNA sequence: TGTGCCAGCAGCTTCGGGGAGGCCTACGAGCAGTACTTC. The chain carries TRBV11-2 and TRBJ2-7; maybe TRBD2 (6 bases). The V gene's germline CDR1 is SGHAT and CDR2 FQNNGV. The CDR3 runs 13 residues. The V end lost 3 bases, the J end lost 2 bases, and 8 bases lay between the germline ends.

The rearrangement joins TRBV30 to TRBJ2-7; 10 nucleotides align to TRBD1. The germline CDR1 and CDR2 sequences are GTSNPN and SVGIG (reference sequence). The CDR3 sequence is 14 residues long. V lost 5 bases and J lost 0; bases outside the gene matches: 4. This CDR3 reads CAWGTGVSSYEQYF. The CDR3 DNA reads TGTGCCTGGGGGACAGGGGTTAGCTCCTACGAGCAGTACTTC.

The rearrangement links TRBV28 to TRBJ1-2; D remains unclear. The CDR3 has 10 residues. In germline, CDR1 is MDHEN, CDR2 SYDVKM. Trimming shortened V by 3 bases and J by 6 bases, and 2 bases separated the two germline ends. CDR3 coding DNA: TGTGCCAGCAGTTTTAATGGCTACACCTTC. Its translation: CASSFNGYTF.

The chain joins TRBV7-3 to TRBJ2-6, with D unclear. This CDR3 region has 14 residues. Trimming shortened V by 3 bases and J by 2 bases, and 5 bases separated the two germline ends. Germline assignment: CDR1 SGHTA and CDR2 FQGTGA. The chain's CDR3 is CASSFTPGANVLTF. The CDR3 DNA sequence: TGTGCCAGCAGCTTTACTCCTGGGGCCAACGTCCTGACTTTC.

This clone was counted only a few times. The chain links TRBV4-2 to TRBJ1-5, with TRBD1 matching over 8 bases. Unmatched junction bases numbered 6, after V lost 3 bases and J lost 2 bases. Germline V gene sequence: CDR1 LGHNA, CDR2 YNFKEQ. CDR3 length: 16 residues. The CDR3 loop reads CASSQTPGQGNQPQHF. The CDR3 DNA reads TGTGCCAGCAGCCAGACACCGGGACAGGGCAATCAGCCCCAGCATTTT.

The gene calls are TRBV5-1 and TRBJ1-1; D remains unclear. Germline V gene lookup returns CDR1 SGHRS and CDR2 YFSETQ. The CDR3 consists of 14 residues. V lost 0 bases, J lost 0 bases, and 6 bases lay in between. The CDR3 DNA sequence: TGCGCCAGCAGCTTGGGAGATATGAACACTGAAGCTTTCTTT. This gives the protein CASSLGDMNTEAFF. Full variable domain (rest looked up from reference TRBV5-1 and TRBJ1-1): KAGVTQTPRYLIKTRGQQVTLSCSPISGHRSVSWYQQTPGQGLQFLFEYFSETQRNKGNFPGRFSGRQFSNSRSEMNVSTLELGDSALYLCASSLGDMNTEAFFGQGTRLTVV.

This clone came up many times. The chain links TRBV9 to TRBJ2-1, with 7 bases that match TRBD1. In germline, CDR1 is SGDLS, CDR2 YYNGEE. Trimming cost V 0 bases and J 2 bases; bases outside gene matches: 14. The CDR3 is 19 amino acids. The CDR3 here is CASSVEGAPGEGAYNEQFF. The CDR3 DNA reads TGTGCCAGCAGCGTAGAGGGGGCCCCTGGGGAAGGAGCCTACAATGAGCAGTTCTTC.

This chain links TRBV15 with TRBJ2-1, with D tentatively TRBD2 (6 bases). V dropped 0 bases and J dropped 0 bases, with 12 bases sitting between them. This CDR3 has 17 amino acids. Germline V gives CDR1 LNHNV, CDR2 YYDKDF (reference sequence). The DNA for the CDR3 is TGTGCCACCAGCAGAGATCGGGGGACCAGCTCCTACAATGAGCAGTTCTTC. The encoded protein is CATSRDRGTSSYNEQFF.

This chain links TRBV30 with TRBJ2-4; 7 nucleotides agree with TRBD1. V dropped 3 bases and J dropped 13; count of bases not matched to a gene: 6. The CDR3 contains 11 residues. Germline loops: CDR1 GTSNPN, CDR2 SVGIG (reference sequence). Here the CDR3 reads CAWRLGGPQYF. For the CDR3, the DNA is TGTGCCTGGAGGTTAGGGGGCCCCCAGTACTTC.

The rearrangement joins TRBV12-5 to TRBJ2-3; possible D gene TRBD2, 5 bases. The CDR3 length is 19 residues. CDR1 LGHNT and CDR2 FRNRAP come from the germline V gene. V was trimmed by 2 bases and J by 0 bases, leaving 21 bases between them. Written as DNA, the CDR3 is TGTGCTAGTGGTTTGCTCAATCCGGGGATACCCTCTAGCACAGATACGCAGTATTTT. Translating gives CASGLLNPGIPSSTDTQYF.

The J gene is TRBJ2-3, the V gene TRBV5-1; possible D gene TRBD2, 6 bases. The CDR3 totals 15 residues. Germline CDR1 and CDR2: SGHRS and YFSETQ. Trimming left V 2 bases short and J 3 bases short, with 13 bases between. CDR3 residues: CASSFGGKFTDTQYF. DNA for the CDR3: TGCGCCAGCAGCTTCGGGGGAAAGTTTACAGATACGCAGTATTTT. Combining the CDR3 with reference TRBV5-1 and TRBJ2-3 gives the whole variable domain KAGVTQTPRYLIKTRGQQVTLSCSPISGHRSVSWYQQTPGQGLQFLFEYFSETQRNKGNFPGRFSGRQFSNSRSEMNVSTLELGDSALYLCASSFGGKFTDTQYFGPGTRLTVL.